A single sample is the source of the 21 T cell receptor beta chains below, sequenced in a study of shared clonotypes between healthy human individuals. Measured with immunoSEQ multiplex PCR; TCRdb has only the in-frame clones, and not every one. The table lists about 2 million clones, 85% to 95% of them singletons, with more than 0.1% in the top ten. Source material: naive CD4+ T cells sorted from blood. Indicated subset: CD45RA+ positively selected. These receptors originate from a man between 18 and 29 years old in good health.

The J gene is TRBJ1-1, the V gene TRBV6-5; tentatively, D is TRBD1 (6 bases). The germline V gene encodes CDR1 MNHEY and CDR2 SVGAGI. CDR3 size: 15 residues. Between the trimmed V and J ends, which lost 6 bases and 1 base, there was a span of 15 bases. CDR3 residues: CASRSLQGQNTEAFF. CDR3 DNA: TGTGCCAGCAGATCCTTGCAGGGGCAGAACACTGAAGCTTTCTTT.

The chain employs TRBV10-3 and TRBJ2-6, with 11 bases that match TRBD1. This CDR3 region has 17 residues. The V gene end was trimmed by 2 bases and the J gene end by 2 bases; junction bases not matched to a gene: 2. CDR1 and CDR2 (germline): ENHRY, SYGVKD. Here the CDR3 DNA reads TGTGCCATCAGTGAGGGACAGGGGGCGCCTGGGGCCAACGTCCTGACTTTC. Its translation: CAISEGQGAPGANVLTF.

The genes are TRBV7-9 and TRBJ1-4, with D maybe TRBD1 (6 bases). The CDR3 covers 15 residues. CDR1 is SEHNR, CDR2 FQNEAQ, per germline (reference sequence). The V and J ends lost 0 bases and 8 bases respectively, with 13 bases between them. The CDR3 DNA reads TGTGCCAGCAGCTTAGCGATTTACAGGGACGAAAAACTGTTTTTT. Translated: CASSLAIYRDEKLFF.

This chain joins TRBV7-9 and TRBJ1-1, with a weak D call TRBD1 (5 bases). CDR1 is SEHNR, CDR2 FQNEAQ, per germline (reference sequence). The CDR3 contains 18 residues. Trimming took off 5 bases at V and 6 bases at J, with 28 bases between the two ends. The CDR3 region is CASSPGMVLQVPSAEAFF. The CDR3 nucleotides are TGTGCCAGCAGCCCAGGGATGGTTCTCCAGGTCCCAAGCGCTGAAGCTTTCTTT.

The J gene is TRBJ2-7, the V gene TRBV30; D tentatively fits TRBD1 or TRBD2 (5 bases each). With 4 bases removed from V and 7 bases from J, the gap between germline ends came to 20 bases. The CDR3 loop spans 14 amino acids. Germline-derived CDR1 and CDR2 are GTSNPN and SVGIG (reference sequence). CDR3 region: CAWTTSWGRGEQYF. CDR3 DNA sequence: TGTGCCTGGACCACCTCGTGGGGGAGAGGAGAGCAGTACTTC.

The chain recombines TRBV4-1 with TRBJ2-2; D is unclear. Trimming took 0 bases from V and 6 from J, leaving 11 bases between them. The germline gives CDR1 MGHRA, CDR2 YSYEKL. The CDR3 has 15 residues. This CDR3 reads CASSQDLPPSGELFF. The CDR3 DNA sequence: TGCGCCAGCAGCCAAGATCTACCCCCCTCCGGGGAGCTGTTTTTT.

The V gene is TRBV19, the J gene TRBJ2-1, with TRBD2 matching over 7 bases. Germline loops: CDR1 LNHDA, CDR2 SQIVND (reference sequence). This CDR3 is built from 12 residues. After removal of 5 bases from V and 9 bases from J, the junction contained 4 bases not matched to a gene. CDR3 sequence: CASSLASGEQFF. The CDR3 DNA reads TGTGCCAGTAGTCTCGCTAGCGGTGAGCAGTTCTTC.

The chain employs TRBV11-2 and TRBJ2-1, with 8 positions matching TRBD2. In germline, CDR1 is SGHAT, CDR2 FQNNGV. With V trimmed by 5 bases and J by 8 bases, 8 bases remained unmatched. The CDR3 spans 14 residues. The CDR3 loop is CASSLSGTGDEQFF. As DNA, the CDR3 is TGTGCCAGCAGCCTTAGCGGGACGGGGGATGAGCAGTTCTTC.

V gene TRBV25-1 combines with J gene TRBJ2-3; the match to TRBD2 covers 7 bases. The J segment lost 4 bases and the V segment lost 8 bases, leaving 3 bases of the junction unmatched. Per germline, CDR1 MGHDK and CDR2 SYGVNS. The CDR3 runs to 12 residues. The CDR3 DNA reads TGTGCCAGCCGAACTAGCGCAGATACGCAGTATTTT. This codes for CASRTSADTQYF.

This clone was recorded once. The chain combines TRBV30 with TRBJ1-1; D is ambiguous. The V gene lost 4 bases and the J gene lost 3 bases, with 15 bases spanning the gap. Looked up from germline, CDR1 is GTSNPN and CDR2 is SVGIG (reference sequence). The CDR3 sequence is 14 residues long. CDR3 DNA: TGTGCCTGGAATATCGCCTCCCGGGACACTGAAGCTTTCTTT. Protein: CAWNIASRDTEAFF.

This chain uses TRBV6-6 with TRBJ2-2, with 8 bases identical to TRBD1. CDR3 size: 15 residues. J lost 4 bases, V lost 10 bases, and 11 bases had no gene match. Germline values: CDR1 MNHNY, CDR2 SVGAGI (reference sequence). This CDR3 reads CATLPGTGRTGELFF. In DNA, the CDR3 is TGTGCCACCCTCCCCGGGACAGGACGCACCGGGGAGCTGTTTTTT.

The V gene is TRBV7-2, the J gene TRBJ2-7, with unresolved D. There are 15 residues in the CDR3. V was trimmed by 2 bases and J by 1 base, leaving 12 bases between them. The germline CDR1 and CDR2 sequences are SGHTA and FQGNSA. DNA of the CDR3: TGTGCCAGCAGCTTATCCCCCTGGGCTTCCTACGAGCAGTACTTC. It translates to CASSLSPWASYEQYF.

V gene TRBV4-1 combines with J gene TRBJ2-7; D ambiguous. V lost 4 bases to trimming and J lost 7 bases, with 20 bases between them. The CDR3 has 15 residues. Germline CDR1 MGHRA, CDR2 YSYEKL. CDR3 protein: CASSLIQASTKEQYF. CDR3 in DNA: TGCGCCAGCAGCCTAATACAAGCCAGTACGAAAGAGCAGTACTTC.

This chain links TRBV6-6 with TRBJ1-2; no clear D gene. The V gene lost 7 bases and the J gene lost 7 bases, with 10 bases spanning the gap. This CDR3 region has 11 residues. The germline CDR1 and CDR2 sequences are MNHNY and SVGAGI (reference sequence). This chain's CDR3 is CASNPGTGYTF. CDR3 in DNA: TGTGCCAGCAATCCAGGAACTGGCTACACCTTC.

The chain links TRBV5-8 to TRBJ2-1, with 11 bases fitting TRBD2. J was trimmed by 2 bases and V by 4 bases; bases with no gene match: 2. The CDR3 totals 15 residues. Germline CDR1 reads SGHTS; CDR2 reads YDEGEE. CDR3 in amino acids: CASSRGLAAYNEQFF. The CDR3 region has the DNA TGTGCCAGCAGCCGGGGACTAGCGGCCTACAATGAGCAGTTCTTC.

The chain recombines TRBV30 with TRBJ1-6; D gene uncertain. Germline V lookup: CDR1 GTSNPN, CDR2 SVGIG (reference sequence). The V and J ends lost 1 base and 5 bases respectively, with 9 bases between them. This CDR3 has 14 residues. For the CDR3, the DNA is TGTGCCTGGAGTGGACGGAAAGATAATTCACCCCTCCACTTT. Translation gives CAWSGRKDNSPLHF. Drawing the rest from reference TRBV30 and TRBJ1-6, the complete variable domain is SQTIHQWPATLVQPVGSPLSLECTVEGTSNPNLYWYRQAAGRGLQLLFYSVGIGQISSEVPQNLSASRPQDRQFILSSKKLLLSDSGFYLCAWSGRKDNSPLHFGNGTRLTVT.

The chain links TRBV2 to TRBJ1-1, with unresolved D. Per the germline V gene, CDR1 is SNHLY and CDR2 is FYNNEI. Trimming cost V 2 bases and J 4 bases, with 5 bases left between them. The CDR3 contains 12 residues. The CDR3 region has the DNA TGTGCCAGCAGTGAACTGGCCACTGAAGCTTTCTTT. This gives the protein CASSELATEAFF.

The gene calls are TRBV4-2 and TRBJ2-7, with a weak D call TRBD1 (6 bases). Deletions cut 4 bases from V and 0 bases from J, with 16 bases between. Germline CDR1 LGHNA, CDR2 YNFKEQ. The CDR3 contains 16 residues. The DNA for the CDR3 is TGTGCCAGCAGCCCAACGACGGGACAAAGCTCCTACGAGCAGTACTTC. This codes for CASSPTTGQSSYEQYF.

The chain joins TRBV2 to TRBJ2-7, with D possibly being TRBD1 (6 bases). Germline-derived CDR1 and CDR2 are SNHLY and FYNNEI. The V end was cut by 7 bases, the J end by 0 bases, with 13 bases between. CDR3 length equals 14 residues. The CDR3 reads CASKRTESSYEQYF. CDR3 DNA: TGTGCCAGCAAAAGGACAGAGAGCTCCTACGAGCAGTACTTC.

In this sample, this clone turned up once. The J gene is TRBJ1-4, the V gene TRBV25-1, with TRBD1 identical over 10 bases. The CDR3 is made up of 14 amino acids. After removal of 7 bases from V and 7 bases from J, the junction contained 6 bases not matched to a gene. In germline, CDR1 is MGHDK, CDR2 SYGVNS. The DNA for the CDR3 is TGTGCCAGCACTGACAGGGGGCTGAGTGAAAAACTGTTTTTT. It is translated as CASTDRGLSEKLFF.

The sample holds one count of this clone. This rearrangement joins TRBV9 to TRBJ2-3; the D gene is possibly TRBD1 (5 bases). The V gene lost 9 bases and the J gene lost 2 bases, with 13 bases spanning the gap. Germline V gene lookup returns CDR1 SGDLS and CDR2 YYNGEE. CDR3 length equals 13 residues. In nucleotides, the CDR3 is TGTGCCACGTTTAGGGGTTACACAGATACGCAGTATTTT. Its protein is CATFRGYTDTQYF.